The 5 T cell receptor beta chains below all came from one sample that was sequenced in a study of T cell responses to AZD1222 COVID-19 vaccine. The repertoire was sequenced with immunoSEQ multiplex PCR; TCRdb's copy has only in-frame clones and lacks some. The sample has some 130,000 clones, approximately 91% seen once. The material was peripheral blood, obtained 28 days after the second AZD1222 dose. The receptors were sampled from an adult who received the AZD1222 COVID-19 vaccine.

In its sample, this clone was seen once. The chain carries TRBV27 and TRBJ2-7; D gene uncertain. Trimming took off 5 bases at V and 4 bases at J, with 18 bases between the two ends. Germline V gives CDR1 MNHEY, CDR2 SMNVEV (reference sequence). CDR3 size: 15 residues. CDR3 sequence reads: CASSARPQKGYEQYF. Written as DNA, the CDR3 is TGTGCCAGCAGTGCCCGCCCCCAGAAAGGGTACGAGCAGTACTTC.

The chain carries TRBV5-5 and TRBJ2-6; D uncertain. Per germline, CDR1 SGHKS and CDR2 YYEKEE (reference sequence). The CDR3 spans 14 residues. Trimming stripped 7 bases from V and 4 bases from J, with 12 bases between. The CDR3 region has the DNA TGTGCCAGCTACGGCGCCCGGGGGGCCAACGTCCTGACTTTC. It is translated as CASYGARGANVLTF.

This clone has just one count. The chain uses TRBV5-4 and TRBJ2-2; 11 bases agree with TRBD2. The CDR3 extends over 16 amino acids. With V trimmed by 1 base and J by 4 bases, 3 bases remained unmatched. Germline loops: CDR1 SGHNT, CDR2 YYREEE (reference sequence). The CDR3 spells CASSLTSGRGTGELFF. DNA for the CDR3: TGTGCCAGCAGCTTGACTAGCGGGAGAGGCACCGGGGAGCTGTTTTTT.

V usage is TRBV9 and J usage is TRBJ2-7; D uncertain. Germline loops: CDR1 SGDLS, CDR2 YYNGEE. This CDR3 has 14 amino acids. V shed 0 bases and J shed 0 bases, with 7 bases lying between them. The DNA for the CDR3 is TGTGCCAGCAGCGTAGGGACCGACTCCTACGAGCAGTACTTC. Its translation: CASSVGTDSYEQYF.

The chain carries TRBV15 and TRBJ2-1; tentative D call: TRBD2 (6 bases). This CDR3 is built from 17 residues. CDR1 LNHNV and CDR2 YYDKDF come from the germline V gene (reference sequence). Trimming cost V 7 bases and J 0 bases, with 19 bases left between them. DNA of the CDR3: TGTGCCACCACCCCAATCGGACTAACGAGCTCCTACAATGAGCAGTTCTTC. It is translated as CATTPIGLTSSYNEQFF.